This passage covers 7 T cell receptor beta chains from one sample sequenced in a study of CD8 T cells in ankylosing spondylitis. TCRdb analysed the 5' RACE reads with MiXCR anew, one entry per CDR3 protein. Here the sample spans about 88,000 distinct CDR3 sequences, 25% to 35% being singletons. Sample: blood, either unsorted or a sorted T cell fraction (not recorded which). The receptors derive from a male donor with ankylosing spondylitis or in good health (not recorded which).

The chain couples TRBV4-2 to TRBJ1-4; D gene uncertain. Germline CDR1 LGHNA, CDR2 YNFKEQ. There are 15 residues in the CDR3. V was shortened by 1 base and J by 2 bases, with 8 bases between the two germline ends. Here the CDR3 DNA reads TGTGCCAGCAGCCAAGCACGGGCCACTAATGAAAAACTGTTTTTT. It encodes CASSQARATNEKLFF.

This CDR3 reads CASRFGSEQFF. Here the CDR3 DNA reads TGTGCCAGCAGATTTGGGAGTGAGCAGTTCTTC. The rearrangement joins TRBV3-1 to TRBJ2-1; D perhaps matches TRBD2 (5 bases). This CDR3 is 11 amino acids long. CDR1 LGHDT and CDR2 YNNKEL come from the germline V gene (reference sequence). V lost 6 bases and J 9 bases, leaving 9 bases between the germline ends.

The CDR3 DNA follows: TGTGCCAGCAGTACCGGACAGGGAACAGCAGATACGCAGTATTTT. Translation: CASSTGQGTADTQYF. The rearrangement joins TRBV6-1 to TRBJ2-3; 8 positions agree with TRBD1. Germline-derived CDR1 and CDR2 are MNHNS and SASEGT. The CDR3 loop spans 15 amino acids. V dropped 5 bases and J dropped 4; count of bases not matched to a gene: 8.

This rearrangement joins TRBV20-1 to TRBJ2-3, with TRBD2 matching 7 bases. There are 14 residues in the CDR3. Germline lookup yields CDR1 DFQATT and CDR2 SNEGSKA (reference sequence). V shed 6 bases and J 0 bases; nucleotides not matched to a gene: 6. The CDR3 region has the DNA TGCAGTGCCAGCGGGACTTTAAGCACAGATACGCAGTATTTT. It codes for CSASGTLSTDTQYF.

The sample holds a few counts of this clonotype. The V and J genes are TRBV5-1 and TRBJ2-1; no clear D. The germline gives CDR1 SGHRS, CDR2 YFSETQ. V shed 3 bases and J shed 0 bases, with 10 bases lying between them. The CDR3 extends over 15 amino acids. The CDR3 region has the DNA TGCGCCAGCAGCTCTCAGCTCAGCTCCTACAATGAGCAGTTCTTC. This sequence encodes CASSSQLSSYNEQFF.

This clonotype has a handful of counts. The V and J genes are TRBV7-2 and TRBJ2-5; 9 positions match TRBD2. The junction had 13 bases not matched to a gene; V was cut back by 7 bases and J by 7 bases. The CDR3 runs to 15 residues. CDR1 and CDR2 (germline): SGHTA, FQGNSA. The CDR3, as DNA: TGTGCCAGCACCCCCGCCCAGTTTAGCGGGGGGACCCAGTACTTC. This gives the protein CASTPAQFSGGTQYF.

Details on this clonotype: Its ends do not fully match the called genes, so a read error is possible. The CDR3 nucleotides read TGCAGCGCCCTGACTAGCGGGAGCGCTACTGAGCATTTCTTC. Its protein is CSALTSGSATEHFF. The V and J genes are TRBV29-1 and TRBJ2-1, with 12 nucleotides matching TRBD2. The CDR3 extends over 14 amino acids. Germline loops: CDR1 SQVTM, CDR2 ANQGSEA.